One and the same sample provided the 27 T cell receptor beta chains below, sequenced in a study of regulatory T cells in long-lasting Graves disease. Time point: persistent/refractory GD, antithyroid drugs over 5 years with positive TRAb. RNA extracted from PBMCs served as the sequencing template. In building TCR beta libraries, iRepertoire HTBI primers were used together with Arm-PCR of CDR3 regions. TCRdb re-analysed the multiplex PCR reads in MiXCR, keeping a single row per CDR3 protein. This sample has roughly 360,000 distinct CDR3 sequences, with 20% to 25% found just once. Sequences were derived from peripheral blood mononuclear cells (PBMCs), sampled when the disease was refractory, from a patient treated with antithyroid drugs. These receptors were collected from a woman aged 40 to 49 with Graves disease.

The V and J genes are TRBV11-2 and TRBJ2-3; D is unclear. Between the trimmed V and J ends, which lost 0 bases and 7 bases, there was a span of 5 bases. Germline V gene sequence: CDR1 SGHAT, CDR2 FQNNGV. The CDR3 is 12 residues long. The CDR3 reads CASSLEAHTQYF. As DNA, the CDR3 is TGTGCCAGCAGCTTAGAGGCACATACGCAGTATTTT.

This clonotype has a count of ten or more. The chain is built from TRBV28 and TRBJ2-7; D is unclear. Germline V gene data show CDR1 as MDHEN and CDR2 as SYDVKM. The V end was cut by 7 bases, the J end by 3 bases, with 10 bases between. The CDR3 totals 12 residues. As DNA, the CDR3 is TGTGCCAGCACGAAGTCCAGCTACGAGCAGTACTTC. This translates into CASTKSSYEQYF.

In this sample, this clonotype turned up once. The chain uses TRBV4-1 and TRBJ2-5; no reliable D call. Germline V gene data show CDR1 as MGHRA and CDR2 as YSYEKL. Trimming stripped 4 bases from V and 2 bases from J, with 8 bases between. The CDR3 loop spans 13 amino acids. The CDR3 DNA sequence: TGCGCCAGCAGCCCGACTTGGCAAGAGACCCAGTACTTC. Amino acid sequence: CASSPTWQETQYF.

The chain employs TRBV11-3 and TRBJ2-2; the D gene could be TRBD1 or TRBD2 (5 bases each). Germline CDR1 SGHNT, CDR2 YENEEA. CDR3 length: 17 residues. V lost 5 bases and J lost 6, with 22 bases in between. CDR3 sequence reads: CASSPNNREGIPGELFF. CDR3 nucleotides: TGTGCCAGCAGCCCGAACAACCGCGAGGGGATTCCCGGGGAGCTGTTTTTT.

Details on this clonotype: A much larger clone is a single base away; this may be a read error. CDR3 bases: TGTGCCAGCAGCTTCCCGCGGGAGGCCCAGTACTTC. Its translation: CASSFPREAQYF. The chain couples TRBV2 to TRBJ2-5; TRBD2 agrees at 8 bases. Germline CDR1 and CDR2: SNHLY and FYNNEI. Losses at the gene ends were 6 bases for V and 9 bases for J; bases not matched to a gene: 6. The CDR3 sequence is 12 residues long. Based on the CDR3 plus reference TRBV2 and TRBJ2-5, the full variable domain is EPEVTQTPSHQVTQMGQEVILRCVPISNHLYFYWYRQILGQKVEFLVSFYNNEISEKSEIFDDQFSVERPDGSNFTLKIRSTKLEDSAMYFCASSFPREAQYFGPGTRLLVL.

This clonotype has at least ten counts. The gene calls are TRBV30 and TRBJ2-5, with D uncertain. V was clipped by 2 bases and J by 5 bases, with 12 bases between them. The CDR3 has 13 amino acids. CDR1 is GTSNPN, CDR2 SVGIG, per germline (reference sequence). This CDR3 is CAWSFHDRETQYF. DNA of the CDR3: TGTGCCTGGAGTTTCCACGATCGGGAGACCCAGTACTTC.

The table lists this clonotype with a few counts. J is TRBJ2-2 and V is TRBV20-1, with TRBD1 matching 7 bases. With 1 base clipped from V and 1 base from J, the junction kept 3 bases outside the gene matches. In germline, CDR1 is DFQATT, CDR2 SNEGSKA (reference sequence). The CDR3 loop spans 15 amino acids. CDR3 bases: TGCAGTGCTAGAGGGTGGACAGGGAACACCGGGGAGCTGTTTTTT. Amino acids: CSARGWTGNTGELFF.

V usage is TRBV29-1 and J usage is TRBJ2-2, with D perhaps matching TRBD1 (5 bases). Germline lookup yields CDR1 SQVTM and CDR2 ANQGSEA. Trimming took off 8 bases at V and 6 bases at J, with 25 bases between the two ends. The CDR3 extends over 16 amino acids. CDR3 coding DNA: TGCAGCTTTTCAGGGCCAACAGCGAGCTCGCCCGGGGAGCTGTTTTTT. Its translation is CSFSGPTASSPGELFF.

The CDR3 bases are TGTGCCAGCAGCTTACATCGGCCAGCGAACACCGGGGAGCTGTTTTTT. Protein product: CASSLHRPANTGELFF. The chain links TRBV7-9 to TRBJ2-2; D is uncertain. The V end was cut by 2 bases, the J end by 0 bases, with 10 bases between. The germline V gene encodes CDR1 SEHNR and CDR2 FQNEAQ (reference sequence). CDR3 length: 16 residues.

There are many counts of this clonotype. The rearrangement uses TRBV28 and TRBJ2-7; no clear D. V was pared by 2 bases and J by 3 bases, with 11 bases between. The CDR3 is 14 amino acids. The germline gives CDR1 MDHEN, CDR2 SYDVKM. CDR3 nucleotides: TGTGCCAGCAGTTTACCAGAGTTCTACTACGAGCAGTACTTC. This codes for CASSLPEFYYEQYF. Based on the CDR3 plus reference TRBV28 and TRBJ2-7, the full variable domain is DVKVTQSSRYLVKRTGEKVFLECVQDMDHENMFWYRQDPGLGLRLIYFSYDVKMKEKGDIPEGYSVSREKKERFSLILESASTNQTSMYLCASSLPEFYYEQYFGPGTRLTVT.

Ten or more counts support this clonotype. The J gene is TRBJ1-5, the V gene TRBV28, with 7 bases lining up with TRBD1. The CDR3 loop spans 14 amino acids. The junction had 6 bases not matched to a gene; V was cut back by 4 bases and J by 6 bases. Looked up from germline, CDR1 is MDHEN and CDR2 is SYDVKM. CDR3 in amino acids: CASSSRQGGQPQHF. The DNA for the CDR3 is TGTGCCAGCAGTTCCCGACAGGGCGGTCAGCCCCAGCATTTT.

This clonotype has at least ten counts. V and J are TRBV11-2 and TRBJ2-7, with D possibly being TRBD2 (6 bases). CDR1 and CDR2 from the germline V gene are SGHAT and FQNNGV. Trimming removed 5 bases at V and 1 base at J, with 15 bases between. This CDR3 is built from 15 residues. CDR3 amino acids: CASSTSVGGSYEQYF. CDR3 sequence (DNA): TGTGCCAGCAGCACGTCGGTGGGGGGATCCTACGAGCAGTACTTC. Supplemented by reference TRBV11-2 and TRBJ2-7, the full variable domain reads EAGVAQSPRYKIIEKRQSVAFWCNPISGHATLYWYQQILGQGPKLLIQFQNNGVVDDSQLPKDRFSAERLKGVDSTLKIQPAKLEDSAVYLCASSTSVGGSYEQYFGPGTRLTVT.

This clonotype was picked up many times. J is TRBJ2-7 and V is TRBV13; unclear D gene. V was shortened by 5 bases and J by 0 bases, with 11 bases between the two germline ends. This CDR3 spans 14 amino acids. The germline V gene has CDR1 PRHDT and CDR2 FYEKMQ (reference sequence). The CDR3 DNA reads as TGTGCCAGCAGCGCGGCCTCCAGCTCCTACGAGCAGTACTTC. Translating gives CASSAASSSYEQYF.

This clonotype occurred a few times. This sequence joins TRBV7-8 and TRBJ2-5; D may be TRBD2 (6 bases). This CDR3 contains 16 residues. Trimming removed 5 bases at V and 3 bases at J, with 19 bases between. CDR1 SGHVS and CDR2 FQNEAQ come from the germline V gene. DNA for the CDR3: TGTGCCAGCAGCCCCGGTCCCGGCGGGATGAAAGAGACCCAGTACTTC. Its protein product is CASSPGPGGMKETQYF.

This clonotype was seen at least ten times. This chain links TRBV12-3 or TRBV12-4 with TRBJ2-5; a weak D match, TRBD2 (6 bases). There are 14 residues in the CDR3. The ends were cut back, 2 bases at V and 5 bases at J, with 12 bases in the middle. CDR3 DNA sequence: TGTGCCAGCAGTTTACAGTCAGGAGGGGAGACCCAGTACTTC. Its protein product is CASSLQSGGETQYF.

This clonotype showed up just a few times. The chain has TRBV6-5 and TRBJ2-4; 8 positions agree with TRBD1. Trimming cost V 2 bases and J 4 bases; bases outside gene matches: 4. Germline CDR1 and CDR2: MNHEY and SVGAGI. This CDR3 has 15 amino acids. CDR3: CASSYTRDRKNIQYF. For the CDR3, the DNA is TGTGCCAGCAGTTACACCCGGGACAGGAAAAACATTCAGTACTTC.

This clonotype was counted only a few times. The chain has TRBV3-1 and TRBJ1-1; D gene ambiguous. CDR1 and CDR2 from the germline V gene are LGHDT and YNNKEL (reference sequence). The CDR3 covers 16 residues. Deletions cut 3 bases from V and 0 bases from J, with 14 bases between. CDR3 DNA sequence: TGTGCCAGCAGCCACTTTCAAACCGCACTGAACACTGAAGCTTTCTTT. The encoded protein is CASSHFQTALNTEAFF.

This clonotype was observed a handful of times. This chain links TRBV7-8 with TRBJ2-5; 13 bases line up with TRBD2. Per germline, CDR1 SGHVS and CDR2 FQNEAQ. Losses at the gene ends were 5 bases for V and 5 bases for J; bases not matched to a gene: 8. The CDR3 has 16 amino acids. The CDR3 bases are TGTGCCAGCAGCCCACTAGCGGGAGGGAGTTGGGAGACCCAGTACTTC. This sequence encodes CASSPLAGGSWETQYF.

This clonotype has at least ten counts. The chain carries TRBV5-1 and TRBJ1-1; 9 bases line up with TRBD1. This CDR3 has 16 residues. Germline trimming cut 0 bases from V and 5 bases from J; bases unmatched to any gene: 8. Germline CDR1 reads SGHRS; CDR2 reads YFSETQ. Here the CDR3 reads CASSLVGQGVGTEAFF. In nucleotides, the CDR3 is TGCGCCAGCAGCTTGGTGGGACAGGGTGTGGGTACTGAAGCTTTCTTT.

CDR3 bases: TGTGCCAGCAGATCAGGACAGGTCTCGAACAATGAGCAGTTCTTC. It yields the protein CASRSGQVSNNEQFF. V gene TRBV12-3 or TRBV12-4 combines with J gene TRBJ2-1; TRBD1 aligns across 7 bases. With V trimmed by 6 bases and J by 5 bases, 10 bases remained unmatched. This CDR3 is 15 amino acids long.

This clonotype was detected ten times or more. The chain couples TRBV20-1 to TRBJ1-2; D is unresolved. The V gene lost 7 bases and the J gene lost 1 base, with 13 bases spanning the gap. The germline V gene has CDR1 DFQATT and CDR2 SNEGSKA (reference sequence). The CDR3 is 13 residues long. DNA for the CDR3: TGCAGTGTTTGGACGCTAAATAACTATGGCTACACCTTC. This translates into CSVWTLNNYGYTF.

The table lists this clonotype with many counts. J is TRBJ2-7 and V is TRBV7-9; 8 positions agree with TRBD2. The CDR3 consists of 15 residues. With 5 bases clipped from V and 2 bases from J, the junction kept 8 bases outside the gene matches. Germline V gives CDR1 SEHNR, CDR2 FQNEAQ (reference sequence). CDR3 sequence: CASSGSGTDPYEQYF. The CDR3 region has the DNA TGTGCCAGCAGCGGTAGCGGGACCGATCCCTACGAGCAGTACTTC.

V and J are TRBV5-6 and TRBJ2-4, with D maybe TRBD2 (5 bases). The CDR3 consists of 17 residues. The ends were cut back, 4 bases at V and 0 bases at J, with 17 bases in the middle. Germline CDR1 reads SGHDT; CDR2 reads YYEEEE. In nucleotides, the CDR3 is TGTGCCAGCAGCGGGGAGTCGACGGACTTAGCCAAAAACATTCAGTACTTC. Its translation is CASSGESTDLAKNIQYF.

This clonotype came up many times. This chain connects TRBV28 to TRBJ1-1; no reliable D call. Germline lookup yields CDR1 MDHEN and CDR2 SYDVKM. This CDR3 is built from 14 residues. V lost 1 base and J lost 4, with 10 bases in between. The CDR3 DNA reads as TGTGCCAGCAGTTTATCCGCCCCGTTCACTGAAGCTTTCTTT. This encodes CASSLSAPFTEAFF.

This chain links TRBV11-3 with TRBJ2-2; TRBD2 matches 8 bases. Germline V lookup: CDR1 SGHNT, CDR2 YENEEA. The CDR3 covers 14 residues. Trimming removed 5 bases from V and 6 bases from J; junction bases left unmatched: 5. The CDR3 coding sequence is TGTGCCAGCAGCAAACTAGCGGAGTCCGGGGAGCTGTTTTTT. Protein product: CASSKLAESGELFF.

This clonotype was counted ten times or more. This chain joins TRBV12-5 and TRBJ1-1; TRBD1 is a possible D gene (5 bases). Trimming pared 5 bases from V and 5 bases from J, leaving 15 bases between. The CDR3 is 14 amino acids. Germline lookup yields CDR1 LGHNT and CDR2 FRNRAP. The CDR3 nucleotides read TGTGCTAGTGGTGTAGACAGCTCGAAAACTGAAGCTTTCTTT. Translation: CASGVDSSKTEAFF.

This clonotype showed up many times. The chain uses TRBV28 and TRBJ2-5; D not resolved. The germline gives CDR1 MDHEN, CDR2 SYDVKM. V was shortened by 0 bases and J by 5 bases, with 7 bases between the two germline ends. This CDR3 spans 13 amino acids. The CDR3 spells CASSLWGKETQYF. In DNA, the CDR3 is TGTGCCAGCAGTTTATGGGGGAAGGAGACCCAGTACTTC.